Listed here is a single T cell receptor (beta chain). Clones were read by immunoSEQ multiplex PCR, and TCRdb kept only the in-frame ones, dropping some. In the table there are approximately 70,000 clones, roughly 89% of which are singletons. Trimming cost V 3 bases and J 4 bases; bases outside gene matches: 7. Germline V gene sequence: CDR1 SGHDT, CDR2 YYEEEE. This CDR3 has 15 residues. This entry belongs to a study of control samples from healthy donors and cancer patients. The sequenced sample was PBMCs. The sequence was obtained from a man in his 60s with lung cancer. This chain connects TRBV5-6 to TRBJ1-1; 9 bases match TRBD1. The CDR3 DNA is TGTGCCAGCAGCTGGACAGGGGCCTTGGGCACTGAAGCTTTCTTT. Residues: CASSWTGALGTEAFF.